This entry is about one T cell receptor (beta chain). There is no known antigen for this receptor. Base qualities were left out, and no much larger clone turns up one base away. The source of the sample is a study of cytomegalovirus exposure and HLA in healthy donors (dated by TCRdb to about 2017). Background for the entire study: An earlier analysis of several hundred of the donors reported about 260 Gb of sequence data and some 110 million unique TCR beta sequences obtained from 150 million to 200 million T cells. An early release covering 550 to 700 HLA-typed donors comprised approximately 300 gigabases of sequencing data and around 80 million unique TCR sequences. Of the approximately 400 genotyped donors, around 81% fell in the genetic ancestry cluster associated with self-reported Caucasian donors. The study aimed to test whether cataloging public T cell receptors could reveal signatures of past pathogen exposure. Using immunosequencing, the study profiled T cell repertoires from 666 subjects and related those repertoires to cytomegalovirus serostatus. A separate validation cohort of 100 to 150 different subjects was used in addition to the approximately 670-subject first cohort. To predict cytomegalovirus infection status, the study combined high-throughput TCR immunosequencing, statistical association of individual TCRs with disease status, and machine learning. To study patterns of TCR occurrence, a later analysis re-analyzed previously published TCR beta repertoires from 600 to 750 donors and added high-resolution HLA genotyping. Rather than drawing on any new phenotypic data, the later analysis identified candidate immune exposures from TCR beta sequences and the way those sequences occurred across donors. In an earlier analysis of a few hundred of the donors, high-throughput TCR beta sequencing was used to judge whether each TCR beta V gene segment behaved as functional or pseudogenic. Donor age, sex, ethnicity and CMV serostatus were collected together with the repertoire data. In a later genetic analysis, genome-wide SNP genotypes for about three fifths of the roughly 670 donors were used, and that subset was treated as a discovery cohort. All discovery cohort repertoires had been generated on a single sequencing platform. HLA typing included class I and class II loci at four-digit resolution. Typing coverage varied by locus: 629-630 donors for A, B, C, DRB1 and DQB1; more than 500 for DQA1; 600 to 610 for DPA1; roughly 450 for DPB1. Roughly 5 DR-DQ haplotypes were handled as single units for association and clustering, since linkage in the cohort was strong. Among roughly 370 genotyped donors of the cohort, an average of about 240,000 unique TCR beta nucleotide sequences were sequenced per donor, roughly a sixth of them non-productive. What the research found in general, with its limitations: Immune exposure information for the cohort was limited to CMV serostatus. In a later analysis, HLA-associated TCR beta chains showed more clonal expansion and lower generation probabilities than non-associated chains that were equally common. According to a later analysis, most CMV-associated TCR beta chains appeared to be HLA-restricted, and the HLA associations seemed to be driven largely by CMV exposure. According to a later genetic analysis, donors in an Asian-associated ancestry cluster had fewer N-insertions in productive TCRs than the approximately 610-donor mean. In an earlier analysis of approximately 590 of the donors, most TCR beta V segments were observed in productive rearrangements about 87% or about 30% of the time, broadly matching IMGT annotations. Specific HLA alleles were associated with roughly 16,000 TCR beta sequences at a false discovery rate of 0.05 in a later analysis. The classifier was reported to diagnose cytomegalovirus status with high specificity and sensitivity in both the original and validation cohorts. The earlier analysis of 587 of the donors excluded about 16 rarely observed V segments, including chromosome 9 orphons, because counts were too low. A further reported finding was that TCR beta sequences accurately predicted the HLA-A and HLA-B alleles for most subjects in the first cohort. Because the 87-base-pair reads could not distinguish some IMGT-functional V segments, including TRBV6-2 and TRBV6-3, those segments were excluded. A total of 164 TCR beta chains were listed by the study as associated with cytomegalovirus. It was suggested by the authors that the approach could potentially be generalized to other disease states and immunological phenotypes. This cohort had only TCR beta chains sequenced, and the lack of alpha or paired-chain data limited which features could be detected. Strong co-occurrence of HLA alleles, especially DR and DQ, made assigning TCR associations to individual alleles difficult. According to a later analysis, TCR association rates differed among HLA loci, with DRB1 alleles showing the most associated TCRs and HLA-C alleles showing the fewest. Across donors, most TCR sequences were observed very rarely, whereas some public TCRs were present in many individuals. A later analysis reported that several top co-occurrence clusters appeared linked to parvovirus B19, influenza, CMV and Epstein-Barr virus. Presence/absence analyses assumed roughly uniform sequencing depth across donors, an assumption that may not hold. In a later genetic analysis, a missense DCLRE1C variant was associated with V-gene and J-gene trimming of TCR beta chains, and the association was replicated in an independent cohort. HLA typing was unavailable for some donors at each locus, so association tests used only the typed subset. Linkage disequilibrium might explain the correlated functional status among segregating V segments, but an unknown experimental factor could not be ruled out. A few of the identified cytomegalovirus-associated TCR beta chains were confirmed in vitro to be specific for cytomegalovirus antigens. A cluster of highly shared sequence variants was judged likely to represent a technical artifact of the sequencing pipeline.

The library came from the immunoSEQ multiplex PCR assay. The multiplex PCR relied on a mix of 60 forward primers for TCR Vbeta segments and 13 reverse primers for TCR Jbeta segments. A multiplex PCR assay on genomic DNA amplified the CDR3 region of rearranged TCR beta genes. The Illumina HiSeq System was used to sequence the amplified TCR beta libraries as 87-base-pair reads. The authors' analysis ran thus. Across the 670 or so repertoires, a later analysis counted 80 million or so unique TCR beta chains, roughly 11 million of which were shared by at least two donors. To remove PCR and sequencing errors, raw reads were error-corrected and collapsed into unique sequences using a nearest-neighbor algorithm that merged closely related sequences. V, D and J gene segments were assigned by aligning CDR3 sequences to IMGT reference sequences. For a sequence to be retained, a match of at least six nucleotides to both a V gene segment and a J gene segment was required. A rearrangement counted as productive if the CDR3 had no stop codons and remained in frame with V and J, and every other rearrangement counted as non-productive. CDR3 was defined according to IMGT convention as the region running from the second conserved V-encoded cysteine to the conserved J-encoded phenylalanine. Sequences without an unambiguous match to a single V gene segment were excluded from the earlier analysis of 587 of the donors. An earlier analysis of approximately 590 of the donors classified V segments as functional when productive rearrangements were above 56.7% and as segregating when the standard deviation between donors was above 5%. A statistical classification framework was built to diagnose cytomegalovirus status from the catalog of TCR beta chain sequences. In a later analysis, TCR nucleotide sequences were compared against IMGT/GENE-DB human TR gene sequences so that V and J genes could be assigned. A later analysis assigned CDR3 sequences and most-parsimonious VDJ recombination scenarios with the TCRdist pipeline. In a later analysis, every TCR beta chain was defined by the combination of its CDR3 amino acid sequence and its V-gene family, and reads without a unique V-gene family were dropped. As a way to deal with suspected cross-contamination and a sequencing artifact, a later analysis dropped over 550 nucleotide sequences that were highly shared and had low generation probability. In a later analysis, a clonal expansion index for each public chain was calculated from normalized within-repertoire ranks of inferred template counts. Generation probabilities in a later analysis came from a VDJ recombination model fitted to out-of-frame rearrangements, and those results were checked against IGoR. Hypergeometric tests were used in a later analysis to score TCR-TCR, TCR-HLA and TCR-CMV co-occurrence, with a repertoire-size bias correction applied to the TCR pairs. To estimate false discovery rates, a later analysis permuted the HLA or CMV assignments 20 times. In a later analysis, co-occurring TCRs were grouped using DBSCAN, and TCRdist sequence similarity was added for clustering within HLA-allele-positive subsets. Repertoires with fewer than 30,000 or more than 120,000 public chains were left out of co-occurrence clustering, as were four to six repertoires with anomalous nucleotide sharing. Not all clones reach the TCRdb copy of this immuneACCESS table, which keeps in-frame sequences only. Checked studies attribute under half of the gap to unresolved V genes and leave the rest unexplained. V and J calls and clone size are copied from that table; D and trimming were computed from the DNA. The sample table shows roughly 110,000 clones, and over 60% are seen once. In total, the top ten clones hold 2.5% to 3.5% of the sample.

Including cysteine and phenylalanine, the CDR3 has 12 amino acids. The entry retains the CDR3 DNA only, 36 bases that are in frame from base 1. The germline V gene specifies SNHLY as CDR1 and FYNNEI as CDR2. V is clipped by 6 bases and J by 6 bases, and the sequence between their germline boundaries is 12 bases long. The cohort was made up of several hundred healthy bone marrow donors. Cohort members were all nominally healthy when sampled, although unrecorded immune exposures were likely present. The donor tested CMV seropositive, placing the donor among the 250 to 350 seropositive members of the cohort. A peripheral blood sample was provided by each donor, and peripheral blood mononuclear cells were used for TCR beta sequencing. Genomic DNA extraction from the blood cell samples was performed with the Qiagen DNeasy Blood Extraction Kit.

Sequenced sample: PBMCs. This receptor was identified in a woman in her late teens or twenties in good health and CMV-seropositive. The V gene is TRBV2 and the J gene is TRBJ2-7; TRBD1 is possibly the D segment (5 matching bases). The CDR3 reads as follows: CASRGEVGEQYF. In nucleotide form, the sequence is TGTGCCAGCAGAGGGGAAGTGGGCGAGCAGTACTTC.